The source of this T cell receptor beta chain is a study of cytomegalovirus exposure and HLA in healthy donors (dated by TCRdb to about 2017). General notes on the study: According to an earlier analysis of a few hundred of the donors, about 179 million T cells yielded over 90 million unique TCR beta sequences and 250 to 350 Gb of sequence data. Genome-wide SNP genotypes for about 60% of the roughly 670 donors were used in a later genetic analysis, which treated that subset as a discovery cohort. Four or five DR-DQ haplotypes were handled as single units for association and clustering because linkage in the cohort was strong. The study aimed to test whether signatures of past pathogen exposure could be identified by cataloging public T cell receptors. Typing coverage differed by locus: A, B, C, DRB1 and DQB1 were typed in roughly 620-630 donors, DQA1 in about 510, DPA1 in roughly 590, and DPB1 in 472. The study used immunosequencing to profile the T cell repertoires of some 600 subjects and linked those repertoires to cytomegalovirus serostatus. Donor age, sex, ethnicity and CMV serostatus were compiled alongside the repertoire data. Among around 400 genotyped donors of the cohort, an average of 235,054 unique TCR beta nucleotide sequences were sequenced per donor, 15% to 20% of them non-productive. Of the 398 genotyped donors, approximately 82% fell in the genetic ancestry cluster associated with self-reported Caucasian donors. In an earlier analysis of around 540 of the donors, high-throughput TCR beta sequencing was used to judge whether each TCR beta V gene segment behaved as functional or pseudogenic. Along with the approximately 600-subject first cohort, a separate validation cohort of around 120 different subjects was used. HLA typing included class I and class II loci at four-digit resolution. High-throughput TCR immunosequencing, statistical association of individual TCRs with disease status, and machine learning were combined to predict cytomegalovirus infection status. In the later analysis, no new phenotypic data were used to find candidate immune exposures; instead, reliance was placed on TCR beta sequences and their occurrence across donors. Roughly 300 gigabases of sequencing data and approximately 91 million unique TCR sequences made up an early release that covered some 640 HLA-typed donors. All discovery cohort repertoires had been generated using a single sequencing platform. To study patterns of TCR occurrence, a later analysis re-analyzed previously published TCR beta repertoires from 700 or so donors and added high-resolution HLA genotyping.

The CDR3 holds 15 amino acids from the cysteine to the phenylalanine. Of the read, only the CDR3 DNA is kept; its 45 bases are in frame from base 1. The germline V gene encodes CDR1 MRHNA and CDR2 SNTAGT. The V end gives up 5 bases and the J end 8 bases, leaving 10 bases in the junction not matched to a gene. In total, roughly 670 healthy bone marrow donors made up the cohort. All cohort members were sampled while nominally healthy, although unrecorded immune exposures were likely present. The donor was CMV seropositive and was included in the group of 250 to 350 seropositive cohort members. A peripheral blood sample was collected from each donor, and TCR beta sequencing was performed on peripheral blood mononuclear cells. The Qiagen DNeasy Blood Extraction Kit was used to extract genomic DNA from the blood cell samples. As to this clone: There is no known antigen for this receptor.

Findings and caveats that apply to the study as a whole: Linkage disequilibrium might explain the correlated functional status among segregating V segments, but an unknown experimental factor could not be ruled out. Because HLA typing was unavailable for some donors at each locus, only the typed subset was used in association tests. A few of the identified cytomegalovirus-associated TCR beta chains were confirmed in vitro to be specific for cytomegalovirus antigens. It was suggested by the authors that the approach could potentially be generalized to other disease states and immunological phenotypes. The cohort was sequenced for TCR beta chains only, and without alpha or paired-chain data the features that could be detected were limited. Sequencing depth was assumed to be roughly uniform across donors in the presence/absence analyses, though that assumption may not hold. Strong co-occurrence of HLA alleles, especially DR and DQ, made assigning TCR associations to individual alleles difficult. Immune exposure information for the cohort was limited to CMV serostatus. In an earlier analysis of some 500 of the donors, most TCR beta V segments were observed in productive rearrangements about 87% or about 30% of the time, broadly matching IMGT annotations. The classifier was reported to diagnose cytomegalovirus status with high specificity and sensitivity in both the original cohort and the validation cohort. At a false discovery rate of 0.05, a later analysis linked 16,951 TCR beta sequences to specific HLA alleles. According to a later analysis, most CMV-associated TCR beta chains appeared to be HLA-restricted, and the HLA associations seemed to be driven largely by CMV exposure. A cluster of highly shared sequence variants was judged likely to be a technical artifact of the sequencing pipeline. A later genetic analysis associated a missense DCLRE1C variant with V-gene and J-gene trimming of TCR beta chains, and an independent cohort replicated the association. The 87-base-pair reads could not distinguish some IMGT-functional V segments, including TRBV6-2 and TRBV6-3, so those segments were excluded. Across donors, most TCR sequences were observed very rarely, whereas some public TCRs were present in many individuals. The study listed approximately 160 TCR beta chains as associated with cytomegalovirus. In a later analysis, HLA-associated TCR beta chains showed more clonal expansion and lower generation probabilities than non-associated chains that were equally common. According to a later genetic analysis, donors in an Asian-associated ancestry cluster had fewer N-insertions in productive TCRs than the approximately 670-donor mean. A later analysis reported that several top co-occurrence clusters appeared linked to parvovirus B19, influenza, CMV and Epstein-Barr virus. Roughly 17 rarely observed V segments, including chromosome 9 orphons, were excluded from the earlier analysis of 550 to 700 of the donors because counts were too low. A further reported finding was that TCR beta sequences accurately predicted the HLA-A and HLA-B alleles for most subjects in the first cohort. According to a later analysis, TCR association rates differed among HLA loci, with DRB1 alleles showing the most associated TCRs and HLA-C alleles showing the fewest.

Library prep was done by the immunoSEQ multiplex PCR assay. The multiplex PCR relied on a mix of 60 forward primers for TCR Vbeta segments and 13 reverse primers for TCR Jbeta segments. A multiplex PCR assay on genomic DNA amplified the CDR3 region of rearranged TCR beta genes. On the Illumina HiSeq System, the amplified TCR beta libraries were sequenced as 87-base-pair reads. From the authors' description of their analysis: Across the 700 or so repertoires, a later analysis counted tens of millions of unique TCR beta chains, 9.5 million to 12 million of which were shared by at least two donors. To remove PCR and sequencing errors, raw reads were error-corrected and collapsed into unique sequences using a nearest-neighbor algorithm that merged closely related sequences. V, D and J gene segments were assigned by aligning CDR3 sequences to IMGT reference sequences. For a sequence to be retained, a match of at least six nucleotides was required to both a V gene segment and a J gene segment. A rearrangement counted as productive if the CDR3 had no stop codons and remained in frame with V and J, and every other rearrangement counted as non-productive. Following IMGT convention, CDR3 was defined as the stretch from the second conserved V-encoded cysteine to the conserved J-encoded phenylalanine. The earlier analysis of about 590 of the donors excluded sequences that lacked an unambiguous match to a single V gene segment. In an earlier analysis of 450 to 700 of the donors, V segments were called functional above 56.7% productive rearrangements and were called segregating when the between-donor standard deviation exceeded 5%. A statistical classification framework was developed to diagnose cytomegalovirus status using the catalog of TCR beta chain sequences. A later analysis assigned V and J genes by comparing TCR nucleotide sequences with IMGT/GENE-DB human TR gene sequences. Using the TCRdist pipeline, a later analysis assigned CDR3 sequences along with most-parsimonious VDJ recombination scenarios. In a later analysis, each TCR beta chain was defined by its CDR3 amino acid sequence together with its V-gene family, and reads lacking a unique V-gene family were excluded. To address suspected cross-contamination and a sequencing artifact, a later analysis removed 592 highly shared, low-generation-probability nucleotide sequences. For each public chain, a later analysis derived a clonal expansion index from normalized ranks of inferred template counts within each repertoire. In a later analysis, generation probabilities were computed with a VDJ recombination model fitted to out-of-frame rearrangements, and the resulting probabilities were checked against IGoR. A later analysis scored TCR-TCR, TCR-HLA and TCR-CMV co-occurrence with hypergeometric tests, applying a repertoire-size bias correction to TCR pairs. False discovery rates were estimated in a later analysis by permuting HLA or CMV assignments 20 times. In a later analysis, co-occurring TCRs were grouped using DBSCAN, and TCRdist sequence similarity was added for clustering within HLA-allele-positive subsets. Repertoires with fewer than 30,000 or more than 120,000 public chains were left out of co-occurrence clustering, as were several repertoires with anomalous nucleotide sharing. Sourced from immuneACCESS, this table was stored by TCRdb with only in-frame sequences that have V and J called. A share of the clones is absent; for the studies checked, an unresolved V gene accounts for under half, and the remainder has no known explanation. V and J calls and clone size come straight from that table; D and trimming were deduced from the DNA. The table of this sample itemizes 90,000 to 130,000 clones. Of the sample, 6.8% falls within the top ten clones.

The sample was PBMCs. The sequence links TRBV6-4 to TRBJ2-1, with 9 central nucleotides matching TRBD1. The receptor was isolated from a man aged 35 to 55 in good health and CMV-seropositive. The CDR3 has the sequence CASSRSGQGSDEQFF. Read as DNA, the sequence is TGTGCCAGCAGTAGGTCGGGACAGGGTAGCGATGAGCAGTTCTTC.